These 17 T cell receptor beta chains were all obtained from the same sample, sequenced in a study of T cells in women clearing cervical HPV infection. Assay used: immunoSEQ multiplex PCR; TCRdb lists only in-frame clones, some missing. The specimen's table records just over 20,000 clones. Sequenced: blood buffy coat. The receptors were gathered from a woman aged 18-69 years with a cervical HPV16 infection that either progressed to CIN3+ or cleared (not recorded which).

Comment on this clone: The read ends 3 residues shy of where the CDR3 ends; the end is completed using the germline J gene. This sequence joins TRBV5-4 and TRBJ2-2; perhaps TRBD2 as D (5 bases). The germline CDR1 and CDR2 sequences are SGHNT and YYREEE (reference sequence). Trimming stripped 1 base from V and 3 bases from J, with 10 bases between. This CDR3 contains 15 residues. CDR3 protein: CASSLTVRDTGELFF. Incomplete CDR3 DNA: TGTGCCAGCAGCTTGACCGTGCGGGACACCGGGGAG. The entire variable domain, with the rest obtained from reference TRBV5-4 and TRBJ2-2, is as follows: ETGVTQSPTHLIKTRGQQVTLRCSSQSGHNTVSWYQQALGQGPQFIFQYYREEENGRGNFPPRFSGLQFPNYSSELNVNALELDDSALYLCASSLTVRDTGELFFGEGSRLTVL.

About this clone itself: The CDR3 goes on 3 residues after the read ends, and that part is filled in from the germline J gene. The V and J genes are TRBV12-3 or TRBV12-4 and TRBJ2-1; 9 positions match TRBD2. Losses at the gene ends were 1 base for V and 6 bases for J; bases not matched to a gene: 4. This CDR3 has 15 amino acids. CDR3 in amino acids: CASSLGGGAVNEQFF. The covered CDR3 bases are TGTGCCAGCAGTTTAGGCGGGGGGGCCGTCAATGAG.

With regard to this clone: Coverage ceases 3 residues before the CDR3 finishes, and the germline J gene fills in the end. The chain couples TRBV7-3 to TRBJ2-1; TRBD2 aligns across 10 bases. The CDR3 is 15 residues long. CDR1 SGHTA and CDR2 FQGTGA come from the germline V gene. The junction had 8 bases not matched to a gene; V was cut back by 5 bases and J by 7 bases. The DNA read from the CDR3 is TGTGCCAGCAGCCCGACTAGCGGGTACGGGAATGAG. It codes for CASSPTSGYGNE. From start to end, the CDR3 is CASSPTSGYGNEQFF.

In the case of this clone: The CDR3 is cut off 3 residues early in the read; its end comes from the germline J gene. The chain links TRBV2 to TRBJ1-2; D remains ambiguous. Germline V gene lookup returns CDR1 SNHLY and CDR2 FYNNEI. The CDR3 extends over 13 amino acids. CDR3 region: CASSDRREAGYTF. Incomplete CDR3 DNA: TGTGCCAGCAGTGATCGTCGAGAGGCAGGC.

CDR3 bases read: TGCGCCAGCAGTTCAGGGTTGCTCACAGATACG. Its translation is CASSSGLLTDT. The entire CDR3 reads CASSSGLLTDTQYF. The chain is built from TRBV5-1 and TRBJ2-3; perhaps TRBD1 as D (5 bases). The CDR3 end lies 3 residues beyond the end of the read and is filled in from the germline J gene. This CDR3 region has 14 residues. Trimming removed 5 bases from V and 2 bases from J, with 12 bases in between. In germline, CDR1 is SGHRS, CDR2 YFSETQ.

As to this clone: The read ends 3 residues before the CDR3 terminus; that terminus is restored from the germline J gene. The V and J genes are TRBV28 and TRBJ2-2; the match to TRBD2 covers 8 bases. CDR3 size: 16 residues. V lost 6 bases, J lost 3 bases, and 9 bases stayed unmatched. Germline V gene data show CDR1 as MDHEN and CDR2 as SYDVKM. CDR3 DNA, as far as it was read: TGTGCCAGCAGGGGCGGGGGGCCGGGGGACACCGGGGAG. This translates into CASRGGGPGDTGE. The entire CDR3 protein is CASRGGGPGDTGELFF.

Remarks on this clone: The read terminates 3 residues before the CDR3 end, so the remaining end is supplied by the germline J gene. The chain uses TRBV20-1 and TRBJ2-5, with D hard to call. The V gene's germline CDR1 is DFQATT and CDR2 SNEGSKA (reference sequence). The V and J ends lost 3 bases and 2 bases respectively, with 7 bases between them. The CDR3 totals 12 residues. CDR3: CSASYKQETQYF. The sequenced CDR3 bases are TGCAGTGCTAGCTATAAACAAGAGACC.

Of note for this clone: One end of the junction does not line up with germline, which may come from a read error. The read gets to within 3 residues of the CDR3 end, and the germline J gene fills in the rest. The chain couples TRBV4-2 to TRBJ2-7; TRBD2 aligns across 10 bases. Germline V gene data show CDR1 as LGHNA and CDR2 as YNFKEQ. This CDR3 is 15 amino acids long. The covered CDR3 bases are TGCGCCAGCAGCCAAGGTAGCGGGGGGATTGACGAG. It translates to CASSQGSGGIDE. The whole CDR3 protein is CASSQGSGGIDEQYF.

On this clone: The DNA ends 3 residues before the CDR3 does, and the rest of the CDR3 is filled in from the germline J gene. The V and J genes are TRBV7-9 and TRBJ1-1; 8 bases are shared with TRBD1. CDR1 SEHNR and CDR2 FQNEAQ come from the germline V gene (reference sequence). The CDR3 runs to 14 residues. V lost 1 base and J lost 4; bases outside the gene matches: 2. The CDR3 bases that were read are TGTGCCAGCAGCTTAGGGACAGGGCTCACTGAA. Its translation: CASSLGTGLTE. The full CDR3 protein is CASSLGTGLTEAFF.

Of note for this clone: The DNA ends 3 residues before the CDR3 does, and the rest of the CDR3 is filled in from the germline J gene. The J gene is TRBJ2-1, the V gene TRBV5-6; D may be TRBD1 (5 bases). With 3 bases removed from V and 8 bases from J, the gap between germline ends came to 6 bases. The CDR3 is 11 residues long. CDR1 is SGHDT and CDR2 is YYEEEE in the germline V gene. The DNA read from the CDR3 is TGTGCCAGCAGCTGGGGCGATGAG. Protein: CASSWGDE. The whole CDR3 sequence is CASSWGDEQFF.

Turning to this clone: The read stops 3 residues short of the end of the CDR3; the missing end is completed from the germline J gene. The chain links TRBV5-1 to TRBJ2-7; 8 nucleotides agree with TRBD2. The CDR3 runs 14 residues. Germline values: CDR1 SGHRS, CDR2 YFSETQ. V was clipped by 3 bases and J by 5 bases; unmatched bases: 7. The part of the CDR3 DNA that was read is TGCGCCAGCAGCTCGCATACTAGCGGTGACGAG. It encodes CASSSHTSGDE. The complete CDR3 reads CASSSHTSGDEQYF.

Regarding this clone: The read ends 3 residues shy of where the CDR3 ends; the end is completed using the germline J gene. The rearrangement links TRBV23-1 to TRBJ2-1; tentatively, D is TRBD2 (5 bases). TRBV23-1 is annotated as an ORF whose role is uncertain. The length of the CDR3 is 17 residues. With 0 bases removed from V and 5 bases from J, the gap between germline ends came to 17 bases. Partial CDR3 DNA: TGCGCCAGCAGTCAATCTTCGCGGGCCGATTACAACAATGAG. Its protein product is CASSQSSRADYNNE. The complete CDR3 protein is CASSQSSRADYNNEQFF.

A word on this clone: The CDR3 end falls 3 residues outside the read, so it is completed with the germline J gene. J is TRBJ1-1 and V is TRBV7-6, with no clear D. Germline CDR1 and CDR2: SGHVS and FNYEAQ. The CDR3 totals 13 residues. The covered CDR3 bases are TGTGCCAGCAGCTTGGCAGACTCCTACGAG. As protein: CASSLADSYE. The entire CDR3 protein reads CASSLADSYEAFF.

Details on this clone: The sequence runs out 3 residues before the end of the CDR3; the remainder is reconstructed from the germline J gene. This rearrangement joins TRBV2 to TRBJ1-2; D gene ambiguous. CDR1 is SNHLY and CDR2 is FYNNEI in the germline V gene. The CDR3 totals 14 residues. CDR3 DNA, as far as it was read: TGTGCCAGCAGTGATCGAGCGGGGAGATCAGAC. Residues: CASSDRAGRSD. The CDR3 in its entirety is CASSDRAGRSDYTF.

On this clone itself: The CDR3 extends 3 residues past the end of the read, so its final part is completed from the germline J gene. The chain recombines TRBV11-2 with TRBJ1-4, with unresolved D. The V gene's germline CDR1 is SGHAT and CDR2 FQNNGV. The CDR3 consists of 15 residues. The V and J ends lost 1 base and 2 bases respectively, with 8 bases between them. CDR3 DNA, as far as it was read: TGTGCCAGCAGCTTAGGCCGGGGTACTAATGAAAAA. It is translated as CASSLGRGTNEK. The entire CDR3 protein reads CASSLGRGTNEKLFF.

As for this clone: The read comes to an end 3 residues before the CDR3 does, leaving the germline J gene to fill in the end. The genes are TRBV20-1 and TRBJ2-3, with 9 bases aligning to TRBD1. The junction had 9 bases not matched to a gene; V was cut back by 1 base and J by 7 bases. Per the germline V gene, CDR1 is DFQATT and CDR2 is SNEGSKA (reference sequence). This CDR3 contains 15 residues. This CDR3 is CSARGTGGDAYTQYF. The sequenced part of the CDR3 DNA is TGCAGTGCTAGAGGAACAGGGGGCGATGCATATACG.

Turning to this clone: The read gets to within 3 residues of the CDR3 end, and the germline J gene fills in the rest. The rearrangement links TRBV30 to TRBJ2-5; a weak D match, TRBD2 (5 bases). The CDR3 sequence is 11 residues long. Trimming cost V 4 bases and J 4 bases, with 7 bases left between them. CDR1 and CDR2 (germline): GTSNPN, SVGIG (reference sequence). The part of the CDR3 DNA that was read is TGTGCCTGGATGAGGGTAGAGACC. Translation: CAWMRVET. The CDR3 reads in full as CAWMRVETQYF.